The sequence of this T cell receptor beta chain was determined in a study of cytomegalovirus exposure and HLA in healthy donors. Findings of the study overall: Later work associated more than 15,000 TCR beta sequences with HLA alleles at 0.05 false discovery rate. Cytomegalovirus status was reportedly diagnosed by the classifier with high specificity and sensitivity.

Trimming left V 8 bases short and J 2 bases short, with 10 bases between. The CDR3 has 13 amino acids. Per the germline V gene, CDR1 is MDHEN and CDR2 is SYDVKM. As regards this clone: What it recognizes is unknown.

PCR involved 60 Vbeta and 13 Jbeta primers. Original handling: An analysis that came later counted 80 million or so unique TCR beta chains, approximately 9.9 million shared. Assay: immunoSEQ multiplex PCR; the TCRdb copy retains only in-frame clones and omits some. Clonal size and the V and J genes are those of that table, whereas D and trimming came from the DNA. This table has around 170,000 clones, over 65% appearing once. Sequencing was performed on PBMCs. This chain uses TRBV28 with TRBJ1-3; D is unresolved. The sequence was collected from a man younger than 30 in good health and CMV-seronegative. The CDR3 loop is CASQDTPGNTIYF. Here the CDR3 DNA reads TGTGCCAGCCAAGACACCCCTGGAAACACCATATATTTT.